This T cell receptor (beta chain) was sequenced in a study of blood T cell repertoires in COVID-19. In the study's own analysis: Amplification of reference gene primers was used by the study to estimate nucleated cell counts. Using immunoSEQ multiplex PCR, the repertoire was profiled, and TCRdb retains in-frame clones only, with some absent. V, J and clone size derive from that table, while D and trimming were established from the DNA sequence. Of more than 400,000 clones listed, about 90% are singletons. Donors in Cohort 3 counted as recovered after two negative PCRs, clearance, or symptom resolution. This clone turned up a few times. This TCR derives from a man between 18 and 35 years old who had recovered from COVID-19. The source material was PBMCs or T cells enriched from blood (not recorded which).

This CDR3 reads CAWRRDRGYEQYF. DNA of the CDR3: TGTGCCTGGAGGCGGGACAGGGGATACGAGCAGTACTTC. V usage is TRBV30 and J usage is TRBJ2-7; 10 bases match TRBD1. Germline assignment: CDR1 GTSNPN and CDR2 SVGIG (reference sequence). This CDR3 region has 13 residues. The J segment lost 4 bases and the V segment lost 3 bases, leaving 3 bases of the junction unmatched.